This T cell receptor beta chain is from a study of cytomegalovirus exposure and HLA in healthy donors. This CDR3 is built from 13 residues. Germline V gene sequence: CDR1 MNHEY, CDR2 SVGAGI. The V gene lost 5 bases and the J gene lost 1 base, with 8 bases spanning the gap. This clone has more than one count but fewer than ten. PCR primers comprised 60 Vbeta and 13 Jbeta primers. Here immunoSEQ multiplex PCR was the method, and the copy in TCRdb shows in-frame clones only, minus some. The table records over 100,000 clones, roughly 72% of them present only once. The origin of this receptor is a woman aged 18 to 35 in good health and CMV-seropositive. Material for sequencing was PBMCs. V is TRBV6-5 and J is TRBJ1-1; tentatively, D is TRBD1 (6 bases). In nucleotides, the CDR3 is TGTGCCAGCAGTGCGACAGGGAACACTGAAGCTTTCTTT. Its translation is CASSATGNTEAFF.